This TCR beta chain originates from a study of blood T cell repertoires in COVID-19. The CDR3 consists of 17 residues. The V end lost 0 bases, the J end lost 0 bases, and 13 bases lay between the germline ends. Germline V lookup: CDR1 SGHRS, CDR2 YFSETQ. Recruited during active infection, patients (from Seattle) were subsequently followed longitudinally. Per the authors' pipeline: Amplification of reference gene primers was used by the study to estimate nucleated cell counts. Sequencing was performed with immunoSEQ multiplex PCR; in TCRdb, only in-frame clones are kept and a portion is missing. That table furnishes V, J and clone size, whereas the DNA furnished D and trimming. This table has 400,000 to 450,000 clones, around nine tenths appearing once.

The rearrangement joins TRBV5-1 to TRBJ1-5; D possibly corresponds to TRBD1 (5 bases). Specimen: peripheral blood. The sequence derives from a woman in her thirties or forties with COVID-19, enrolled during active disease. CDR3 DNA sequence: TGCGCCAGCAGCTTGGAACCAGGACACGATAGCAATCAGCCCCAGCATTTT. Its translation: CASSLEPGHDSNQPQHF.